This T cell receptor beta chain was sequenced during a study of control samples from healthy donors and cancer patients. TCRdb's copy holds only in-frame clones and misses some; the assay was immunoSEQ multiplex PCR. The table has under 450,000 clones, about nine tenths seen once. The junction had 9 bases not matched to a gene; V was cut back by 4 bases and J by 13 bases. Germline assignment: CDR1 SEHNR and CDR2 FQNEAQ (reference sequence). The CDR3 covers 13 residues. Material for sequencing was PBMCs. This clonotype originated in a man in his forties with head and neck cancer. The gene calls are TRBV7-9 and TRBJ2-1, with TRBD2 matching over 8 bases. This chain's CDR3 is CASSSLAGRDQFF. In DNA form, the CDR3 reads TGTGCCAGCAGCTCCCTAGCCGGGAGGGATCAGTTCTTC.